Below are 27 T cell receptor beta chains sequenced from a single sample in a study of blood T cells in healthy people across ages. A second about 6 to 11 cycle PCR used barcoded and J-beta primers. Each CDR3 protein gets one entry after TCRdb re-called the 5' RACE reads with MiXCR. Of hundreds of thousands of distinct CDR3 sequences in the sample, about 55% were seen once. Material: blood. The receptor source for this set is a man at least 80 years old in good health.

The sample holds a few counts of this clonotype. The chain combines TRBV20-1 with TRBJ2-7, with D perhaps matching TRBD2 (6 bases). Trimming shortened V by 2 bases and J by 2 bases, and 16 bases separated the two germline ends. The CDR3 consists of 15 residues. CDR1 is DFQATT, CDR2 SNEGSKA, per germline (reference sequence). As DNA, the CDR3 is TGCAGTGCTAGATCACCGGGACTCGCTCCCTACGAGCAGTACTTC. Encoded protein: CSARSPGLAPYEQYF.

Only a few counts were recorded for this clonotype. The rearrangement joins TRBV29-1 to TRBJ1-5; perhaps TRBD1 as D (6 bases). The germline V gene has CDR1 SQVTM and CDR2 ANQGSEA. The CDR3 loop spans 12 amino acids. V lost 3 bases and J lost 11, with 14 bases in between. For the CDR3, the DNA is TGCAGCGTTGAGACGGGGGGACAAGCCCAGCATTTT. This sequence encodes CSVETGGQAQHF.

The chain carries TRBV28 and TRBJ2-1, with D unresolved. The CDR3 totals 12 residues. The germline CDR1 and CDR2 sequences are MDHEN and SYDVKM. V was trimmed by 6 bases and J by 7 bases, leaving 10 bases between them. CDR3 DNA: TGTGCCAGCAGCTCCTTCGGGAATGAGCAGTTCTTC. Protein product: CASSSFGNEQFF.

The genes are TRBV13 and TRBJ1-6; D is possibly TRBD1 (5 bases). The CDR3 is 17 amino acids. The V gene lost 4 bases and the J gene lost 1 base, with 14 bases spanning the gap. The germline gives CDR1 PRHDT, CDR2 FYEKMQ (reference sequence). CDR3 nucleotide sequence: TGTGCCAGCAGCTCCACGAGGGGTGGATCCTATAATTCACCCCTCCACTTT. Translated, it gives CASSSTRGGSYNSPLHF.

To note about this clonotype: The junction departs from the called germline gene at one end, perhaps through a read error. The chain joins TRBV5-4 to TRBJ2-3, with D perhaps matching TRBD1 or TRBD2 (5 bases each). This CDR3 has 15 amino acids. In germline, CDR1 is SGHNT, CDR2 YYREEE (reference sequence). CDR3 protein: CASSHPRDPTDTQYF. CDR3 sequence (DNA): TGCGCCAGCAGCCACCCCCGGGACCCCACAGATACGCAGTATTTT.

The V and J genes are TRBV27 and TRBJ1-5; no definite D call. This CDR3 region has 16 residues. Germline loops: CDR1 MNHEY, CDR2 SMNVEV (reference sequence). Trimming cost V 0 bases and J 3 bases, with 12 bases left between them. CDR3 sequence (DNA): TGTGCCAGCAGTTTATCCGGCGGAATGGTCAATCAGCCCCAGCATTTT. It specifies CASSLSGGMVNQPQHF.

The gene calls are TRBV6-2 or TRBV6-3 and TRBJ2-4; D tentatively fits TRBD1 or TRBD2 (5 bases each). Germline values: CDR1 MNHEY, CDR2 SVGEGT. The CDR3 is 14 amino acids. V lost 8 bases and J 13 bases, leaving 24 bases between the germline ends. CDR3 sequence (DNA): TGTGCCAGCGGGGCCGTGGTAGGCCCATGGGAGCAGTACTTC. It specifies CASGAVVGPWEQYF.

J is TRBJ1-2 and V is TRBV7-6; tentatively, D is TRBD1 (6 bases). Between the trimmed V and J ends, which lost 5 bases and 7 bases, there was a span of 14 bases. This CDR3 has 13 amino acids. Germline V gene data show CDR1 as SGHVS and CDR2 as FNYEAQ. This CDR3 is CASSGTTGSGYTF. CDR3 coding DNA: TGTGCCAGCAGCGGCACCACAGGGAGTGGCTACACCTTC. Full variable domain (rest looked up from reference TRBV7-6 and TRBJ1-2): GAGVSQSPRYKVTKRGQDVALRCDPISGHVSLYWYRQALGQGPEFLTYFNYEAQQDKSGLPNDRFSAERPEGSISTLTIQRTEQRDSAMYRCASSGTTGSGYTFGSGTRLTVV.

This clonotype was detected many times. The chain joins TRBV10-3 to TRBJ2-1; tentatively, D is TRBD1 or TRBD2 (5 bases each). Germline CDR1 ENHRY, CDR2 SYGVKD. The V end was cut by 6 bases, the J end by 4 bases, with 13 bases between. The CDR3 sequence is 14 residues long. The CDR3 loop reads CAIRQGRTYNEQFF. DNA for the CDR3: TGTGCCATCAGGCAGGGACGGACTTACAATGAGCAGTTCTTC.

The V call is TRBV25-1, the J call TRBJ1-2; TRBD1 is a possible D gene (5 bases). V was shortened by 4 bases and J by 7 bases, with 19 bases between the two germline ends. From germline, CDR1 is MGHDK and CDR2 SYGVNS. The CDR3 sequence is 15 residues long. CDR3 sequence reads: CASSGLTEGRRGYTF. The DNA for the CDR3 is TGTGCCAGCAGTGGACTGACGGAGGGACGGCGTGGCTACACCTTC.

The V gene is TRBV2, the J gene TRBJ2-1; possible D gene TRBD2, 6 bases. CDR1 SNHLY and CDR2 FYNNEI come from the germline V gene. V lost 3 bases and J lost 14, with 17 bases in between. There are 13 residues in the CDR3. The CDR3 here is CASSDTGRDPEFF. CDR3 in DNA: TGTGCCAGCAGTGATACGGGGCGGGATCCGGAGTTCTTC.

The chain has TRBV20-1 and TRBJ2-7; D is ambiguous. The germline gives CDR1 DFQATT, CDR2 SNEGSKA (reference sequence). Trimming took off 1 base at V and 0 bases at J, with 16 bases between the two ends. The CDR3 covers 16 residues. The CDR3: CSARVSLDWSSYEQYF. The CDR3 DNA sequence: TGCAGTGCTAGAGTCTCGCTTGACTGGAGCTCCTACGAGCAGTACTTC.

The genes are TRBV7-2 and TRBJ2-3; D perhaps matches TRBD2 (5 bases). Germline CDR1 and CDR2: SGHTA and FQGNSA. This CDR3 has 14 amino acids. V was clipped by 0 bases and J by 14 bases, with 18 bases between them. As DNA, the CDR3 is TGTGCCAGCAGCTTAGCGGGAGCGGTCAGATACGCGTATTTT. Its translation: CASSLAGAVRYAYF.

The J gene is TRBJ2-3, the V gene TRBV11-3; possibly TRBD1 for D (6 bases). Germline V gives CDR1 SGHNT, CDR2 YENEEA. V was clipped by 3 bases and J by 14 bases, with 18 bases between them. The CDR3 extends over 13 amino acids. The CDR3 here is CASSLGVDRYAYF. The CDR3 nucleotides are TGTGCCAGCAGCTTGGGGGTGGACAGATACGCGTATTTT.

This clonotype turned up a few times. The rearrangement joins TRBV7-2 to TRBJ2-1; D is uncertain. Trimming took off 8 bases at V and 5 bases at J, with 10 bases between the two ends. The length of the CDR3 is 12 residues. Per germline, CDR1 SGHTA and CDR2 FQGNSA. Here the CDR3 DNA reads TGTGCCAGCTCCTGGGCCGACAATGAGCAGTTCTTC. Protein: CASSWADNEQFF.

As to this clonotype: A much larger clone sits a single nucleotide away, making a read error possible. This sequence joins TRBV18 and TRBJ2-1; 8 bases match TRBD2. CDR1 is KGHSH and CDR2 is LQKENI in the germline V gene. Unmatched junction bases numbered 6, after V lost 2 bases and J lost 6 bases. The CDR3 length is 15 residues. CDR3 region: CASSPSSTSGNEQFF. CDR3 coding DNA: TGTGCCAGCTCACCATCGAGTACTAGCGGCAATGAGCAGTTCTTC.

This chain connects TRBV20-1 to TRBJ2-3, with D maybe TRBD2 (5 bases). The germline V and J ends were trimmed by 7 bases and 1 base, with 15 bases remaining between them. The germline CDR1 and CDR2 sequences are DFQATT and SNEGSKA (reference sequence). The CDR3 runs 14 residues. CDR3 sequence (DNA): TGCAGTGTCGCAGGTCGGGGTGGCACAGATACGCAGTATTTT. It yields the protein CSVAGRGGTDTQYF.

This clonotype was detected a few times. Here the CDR3 DNA reads TGTGCCAGCAGTTCGGGACTAGCCCCCTACAATGAGCAGTTCTTC. This translates into CASSSGLAPYNEQFF. V usage is TRBV6-2 or TRBV6-3 and J usage is TRBJ2-1; TRBD2 matches 9 bases. After removal of 4 bases from V and 2 bases from J, the junction contained 3 bases not matched to a gene. The CDR3 is made up of 15 amino acids. The germline V gene has CDR1 MNHEY and CDR2 SVGEGT.

This clonotype appeared a single time. The chain joins TRBV5-6 to TRBJ2-5; the D is unclear. The J call is doubtful: the DNA matches TRBJ2-7 better. The CDR3 length is 11 residues. CDR1 and CDR2 from the germline V gene are SGHDT and YYEEEE. The CDR3 bases are TGTGCCAGCCAGACGGTCGACGAGCAGTACTTC. Protein sequence: CASQTVDEQYF.

J is TRBJ1-1 and V is TRBV12-3 or TRBV12-4, with 9 bases identical to TRBD1. The ends lost 4 bases at V and 4 bases at J; junction bases unmatched: 7. This CDR3 comprises 15 residues. As DNA, the CDR3 is TGTGCCAGCAGTTATGGGACAGGGATGGCCACTGAAGCTTTCTTT. This encodes CASSYGTGMATEAFF.

The chain carries TRBV4-2 and TRBJ2-7; 9 positions match TRBD2. V shed 0 bases, J shed 7 bases, and the junction held 7 bases outside the gene matches. The CDR3 runs to 15 residues. Germline-derived CDR1 and CDR2 are LGHNA and YNFKEQ. As DNA, the CDR3 is TGTGCCAGCAGCCAAGAGGCGGGAGGGCCCTGGGAGCAGTACTTC. It is translated as CASSQEAGGPWEQYF.

The rearrangement uses TRBV5-1 and TRBJ1-2; D call uncertain. This CDR3 has 15 amino acids. V lost 2 bases and J 4 bases, leaving 15 bases between the germline ends. Per the germline V gene, CDR1 is SGHRS and CDR2 is YFSETQ. The chain's CDR3 is CASSFGIVSSYGYTF. CDR3 nucleotide sequence: TGCGCCAGCAGCTTTGGGATCGTAAGTTCCTATGGCTACACCTTC.

This clonotype was counted a few times. The genes are TRBV7-8 and TRBJ2-4; TRBD1 might be the D (5 bases). Germline V CDR1 and CDR2: SGHVS, FQNEAQ. This CDR3 comprises 18 residues. Trimming left V 1 base short and J 1 base short, with 17 bases between. The CDR3 coding sequence is TGTGCCAGCAGCTTAGGAGCAGGGTGGGATTCGGCCAAAAACATTCAGTACTTC. Amino acid sequence: CASSLGAGWDSAKNIQYF.

This clonotype came up a few times. V is TRBV7-2 and J is TRBJ2-5, with 13 positions matching TRBD2. Germline CDR1 SGHTA, CDR2 FQGNSA. The CDR3 runs to 18 residues. V dropped 3 bases and J dropped 2; count of bases not matched to a gene: 9. In DNA, the CDR3 is TGTGCCAGCAGCTTCCCAGGACTAGCGGGAGAGCCTCAAGAGACCCAGTACTTC. Amino acid sequence: CASSFPGLAGEPQETQYF.

CDR3 sequence reads: CASGLESTGELFF. In DNA form, the CDR3 reads TGTGCCAGCGGACTAGAGAGCACCGGGGAGCTGTTTTTT. The rearrangement links TRBV7-9 to TRBJ2-2, with 7 nucleotides matching TRBD2. V gave up 8 bases and J gave up 4 bases; unmatched junction bases: 4. CDR1 SEHNR and CDR2 FQNEAQ come from the germline V gene (reference sequence). This CDR3 is 13 amino acids long.

This clonotype was counted between two and nine times. The genes are TRBV7-2 and TRBJ2-3; TRBD2 agrees at 10 bases. From germline, CDR1 is SGHTA and CDR2 FQGNSA. The J segment lost 9 bases and the V segment lost 8 bases, leaving 5 bases of the junction unmatched. This CDR3 comprises 12 residues. For the CDR3, the DNA is TGTGCCAGCGGAACTAGCGGGACAACGCAGTATTTT. This sequence encodes CASGTSGTTQYF.

This clonotype has a handful of counts. The gene calls are TRBV3-1 and TRBJ2-1, with D hard to call. The germline gives CDR1 LGHDT, CDR2 YNNKEL (reference sequence). The CDR3 covers 16 residues. V was trimmed by 2 bases and J by 4 bases, leaving 15 bases between them. In nucleotides, the CDR3 is TGTGCCAGCAGCCAACCCACTACTCTCCCTTACAATGAGCAGTTCTTC. This codes for CASSQPTTLPYNEQFF.